Listed below are T cell receptor beta chains from one sample, sequenced in a study of shared clonotypes between healthy human individuals. Libraries were prepared by immunoSEQ multiplex PCR; TCRdb keeps only in-frame clonotypes and omits some of them. The data contain approximately 2.4 million clones, around 95% of them singletons. Source material: naive CD4+ T cells sorted from blood. These receptor sequences come from a man between 18 and 29 years old in good health. Both conserved end residues are part of each CDR3. The order of the fields is J gene, V gene, clone size, CDR3 protein. Not every row has a clone size; where given, it reads once, few, many or a size class.

TRBJ2-3	TRBV9	.	CASSVDPGVYTQYF
TRBJ1-3	TRBV25-1	once	CASRTDSGNTIYF
TRBJ2-1	TRBV7-9	once	CASSSGTSGRIDEQFF
TRBJ1-1	TRBV20-1	.	CSALRSEAFF
TRBJ1-4	TRBV30	once	CAWDKGTATNEKLFF
TRBJ1-2	TRBV7-8	once	CASSLEGAAYGYTF
TRBJ1-2	TRBV4-1	.	CASSPTGNYGYTF
TRBJ2-2	TRBV6-5	.	CASSYGGLGNTGELFF
TRBJ1-1	TRBV5-6	.	CASSLEYRGGTEAFF
TRBJ2-1	TRBV28	.	CASSGERGFYNEQFF
TRBJ2-2	TRBV18	.	CASSTTSAITGELFF
TRBJ1-2	TRBV5-1	once	CASSPDGTNYGYTF
TRBJ2-4	TRBV7-2	.	CASSSTSGRDIQYF
TRBJ1-3	TRBV20-1	.	CSTRAGNTIYF
TRBJ2-2	TRBV11-2	.	CASSLVNIVTGELFF
TRBJ2-7	TRBV6-5	.	CASRHVKAGTYEQYF
TRBJ1-5	TRBV19	.	CASRGRGGPQPQHF
TRBJ2-7	TRBV28	.	CASSLAGGPYEQYF
TRBJ2-2	TRBV11-2	few	CASSIQQGGTTGELFF
TRBJ2-1	TRBV5-1	.	CASSLEGLAGDNEQFF
TRBJ2-5	TRBV9	.	CASSSGTGGGKETQYF
TRBJ2-7	TRBV21-1	.	CASLDRGYEQYF
TRBJ2-7	TRBV5-1	.	CASSLGSGGPYEQYF
TRBJ1-6	TRBV14	.	CASSPTEGGNSPLHF
TRBJ1-1	TRBV10-1	.	CASSDTRQGPEAFF
TRBJ2-1	TRBV2	.	CASREWTSSHYNEQFF
TRBJ2-5	TRBV6-5	.	CASLRTNQETQYF
TRBJ1-4	TRBV6-5	.	CASSYSGPATNEKLFF
TRBJ2-7	TRBV7-8	.	CASSLASQVYEQYF
TRBJ1-2	TRBV27	once	CASNLSGTGKAGYTF
TRBJ1-5	TRBV2	.	CASSDGTQGQPQHF
TRBJ2-1	TRBV2	.	CASRGRDSNNEQFF
TRBJ2-7	TRBV9	once	CASSVSAAYEQYF
TRBJ2-1	TRBV9	.	CASSVGGLRGDNEQFF
TRBJ2-7	TRBV10-3	.	CAISDASGGSYEQYF
TRBJ1-1	TRBV28	.	CASSFGDRVTEAFF
TRBJ1-3	TRBV5-6	.	CASSLGFGNTIYF
TRBJ2-7	TRBV5-1	.	CASSLQEAYEQYF
TRBJ2-5	TRBV7-2	.	CASTGLPQETQYF
TRBJ2-2	TRBV19	.	CASATGTGGRGTGELFF
TRBJ1-1	TRBV7-8	.	CASSRTGGEGSTEAFF
TRBJ2-5	TRBV9	.	CASSKGLAGSSQETQYF
TRBJ2-5	TRBV7-8	.	CASSLGGTGRIAQYF
TRBJ1-5	TRBV19	.	CASSIIVGPSNQPQHF
TRBJ2-1	TRBV5-4	.	CASSKDRGDNEQFF
TRBJ1-1	TRBV11-2	few	CASSLRGNTEAFF
TRBJ2-3	TRBV4-1	.	CASSARLAGVADTQYF
TRBJ1-1	TRBV6-5	.	CASSYTGLNTEAFF
TRBJ1-1	TRBV11-2	.	CASSLVLGNTEAFF
TRBJ2-1	TRBV5-1	.	CASSSGTSGSLGEQFF
TRBJ1-3	TRBV29-1	.	CSVSGSGNTIYF
TRBJ2-2	TRBV4-1	.	CASSEGVQITGELFF
TRBJ1-1	TRBV6-5	once	CASSSVGANTEAFF
TRBJ2-3	TRBV4-1	.	CASSQDREGWGTDTQYF
TRBJ2-5	TRBV6-6	.	CASSYSGGREQETQYF